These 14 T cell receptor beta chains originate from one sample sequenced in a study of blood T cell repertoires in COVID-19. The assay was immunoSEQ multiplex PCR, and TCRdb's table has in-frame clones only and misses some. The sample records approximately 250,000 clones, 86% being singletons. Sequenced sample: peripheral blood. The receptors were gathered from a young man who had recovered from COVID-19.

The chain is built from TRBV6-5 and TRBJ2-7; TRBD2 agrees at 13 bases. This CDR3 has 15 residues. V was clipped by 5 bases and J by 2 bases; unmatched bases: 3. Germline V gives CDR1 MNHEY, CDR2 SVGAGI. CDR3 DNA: TGTGCCAGCAGTCCGGGACTAGCGGGACCCTACGAGCAGTACTTC. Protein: CASSPGLAGPYEQYF.

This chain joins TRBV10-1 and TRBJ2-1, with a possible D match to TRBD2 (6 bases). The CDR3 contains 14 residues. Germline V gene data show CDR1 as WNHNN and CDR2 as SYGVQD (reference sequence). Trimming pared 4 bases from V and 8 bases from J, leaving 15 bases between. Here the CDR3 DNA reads TGCGCCAGCAGTGCCTCGACTAGGGACCATGAGCAGTTCTTC. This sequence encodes CASSASTRDHEQFF.

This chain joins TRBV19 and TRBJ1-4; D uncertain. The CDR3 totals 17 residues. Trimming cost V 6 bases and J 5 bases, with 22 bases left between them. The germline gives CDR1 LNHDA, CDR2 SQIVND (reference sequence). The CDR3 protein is CASRVAREVAQNEKLFF. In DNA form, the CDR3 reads TGTGCCAGTAGGGTGGCCCGGGAGGTGGCACAAAATGAAAAACTGTTTTTT.

As DNA, the CDR3 is TGTGCCAGCAGCTTATTACAGGGGGATGGTAATGAAAAACTGTTTTTT. Translating it yields CASSLLQGDGNEKLFF. The V and J genes are TRBV13 and TRBJ1-4; 8 bases map to TRBD1. This CDR3 has 16 residues. The V and J ends lost 2 bases and 4 bases, in that order; junction bases with no gene match: 6. CDR1 is PRHDT and CDR2 is FYEKMQ in the germline V gene (reference sequence).

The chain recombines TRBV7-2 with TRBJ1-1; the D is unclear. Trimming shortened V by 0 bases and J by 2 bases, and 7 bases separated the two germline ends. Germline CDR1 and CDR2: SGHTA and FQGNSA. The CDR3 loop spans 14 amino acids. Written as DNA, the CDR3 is TGTGCCAGCAGCTTAGCCGGTGATAACACTGAAGCTTTCTTT. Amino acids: CASSLAGDNTEAFF.

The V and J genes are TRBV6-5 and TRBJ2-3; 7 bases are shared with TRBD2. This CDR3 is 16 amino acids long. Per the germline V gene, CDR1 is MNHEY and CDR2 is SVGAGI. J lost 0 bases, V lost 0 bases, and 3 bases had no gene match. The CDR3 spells CASSYSAGSSTDTQYF. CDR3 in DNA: TGTGCCAGCAGTTACTCAGCGGGGTCTAGCACAGATACGCAGTATTTT.

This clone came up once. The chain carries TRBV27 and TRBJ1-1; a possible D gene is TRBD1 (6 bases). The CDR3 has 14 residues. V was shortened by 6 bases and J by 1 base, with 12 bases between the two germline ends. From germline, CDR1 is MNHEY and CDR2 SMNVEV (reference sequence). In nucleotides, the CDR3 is TGTGCCAGCAGCCGTGGACAGCAGAACACTGAAGCTTTCTTT. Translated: CASSRGQQNTEAFF.

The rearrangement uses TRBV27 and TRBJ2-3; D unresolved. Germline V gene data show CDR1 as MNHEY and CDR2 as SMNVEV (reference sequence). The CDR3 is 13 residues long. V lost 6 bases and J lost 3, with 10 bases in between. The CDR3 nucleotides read TGTGCCAGCAGAGCCCGACAAACAGATACGCAGTATTTT. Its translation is CASRARQTDTQYF.

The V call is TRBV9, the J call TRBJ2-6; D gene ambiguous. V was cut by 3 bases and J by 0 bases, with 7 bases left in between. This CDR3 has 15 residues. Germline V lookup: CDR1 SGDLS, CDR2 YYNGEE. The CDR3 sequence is CASSARLSGANVLTF. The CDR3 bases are TGTGCCAGCAGCGCCAGACTCTCTGGGGCCAACGTCCTGACTTTC.

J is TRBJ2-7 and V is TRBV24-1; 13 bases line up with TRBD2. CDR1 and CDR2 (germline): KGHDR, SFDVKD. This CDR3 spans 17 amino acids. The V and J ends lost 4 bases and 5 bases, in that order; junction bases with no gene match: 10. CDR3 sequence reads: CATSDPTSGGICDEQYF. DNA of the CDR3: TGTGCCACCAGTGACCCGACTAGCGGGGGGATATGTGACGAGCAGTACTTC.

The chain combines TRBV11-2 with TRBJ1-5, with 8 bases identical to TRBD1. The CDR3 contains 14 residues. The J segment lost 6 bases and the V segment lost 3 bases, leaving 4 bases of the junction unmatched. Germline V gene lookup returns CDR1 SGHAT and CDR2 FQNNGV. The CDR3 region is CASSLDREAQPQHF. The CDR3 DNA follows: TGTGCCAGCAGCTTGGACAGGGAGGCTCAGCCCCAGCATTTT.

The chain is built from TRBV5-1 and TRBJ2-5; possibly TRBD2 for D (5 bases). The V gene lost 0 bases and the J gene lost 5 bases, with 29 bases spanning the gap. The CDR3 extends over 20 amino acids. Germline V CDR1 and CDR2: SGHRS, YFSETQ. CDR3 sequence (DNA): TGCGCCAGCAGCTTGGTTCGACGACGGGGTATAGTTGCTTTGTTGGAGACCCAGTACTTC. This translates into CASSLVRRRGIVALLETQYF.

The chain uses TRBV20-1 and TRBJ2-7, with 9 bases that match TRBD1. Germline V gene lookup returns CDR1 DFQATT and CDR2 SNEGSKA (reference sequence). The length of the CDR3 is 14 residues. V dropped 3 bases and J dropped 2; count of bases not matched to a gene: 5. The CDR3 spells CSASFTGGPYEQYF. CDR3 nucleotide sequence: TGCAGTGCTAGTTTTACAGGGGGCCCCTACGAGCAGTACTTC.

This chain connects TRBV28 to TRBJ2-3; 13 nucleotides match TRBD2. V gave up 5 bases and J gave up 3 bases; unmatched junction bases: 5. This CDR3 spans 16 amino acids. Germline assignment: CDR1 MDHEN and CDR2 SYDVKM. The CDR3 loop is CASSLGLAGETDTQYF. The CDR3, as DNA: TGTGCCAGCAGTCTCGGACTAGCGGGGGAAACAGATACGCAGTATTTT.